The clone carrying this T cell receptor beta chain was seen a few times. Its antigen remains unidentified. The data originate from a study of blood T cells in healthy people across ages. Notes on the study in general: Naive CD4+ cell counts and diversity both ran higher in long-lived than in aged donors. PBMCs left unsorted prevented a conclusive naive versus antigen-experienced comparison.

The germline gives CDR1 DFQATT, CDR2 SNEGSKA (reference sequence). Deletions cut 3 bases from V and 1 base from J, with 6 bases between. This CDR3 has 12 amino acids. The use of a sample-barcoded 5' primer and a J-beta primer mix characterized a second PCR of roughly 6 to 11 cycles. TCRdb independently ran MiXCR on the 5' RACE reads; one entry per CDR3 protein. The table records fewer than 700,000 distinct CDR3 sequences, roughly 48% of them present only once. This TCR derives from a man aged 80 or over in good health. The gene calls are TRBV20-1 and TRBJ2-5; D ambiguous. The sequencing input was blood. This CDR3 reads CSASQPQETQYF. CDR3 DNA: TGCAGTGCTAGTCAGCCCCAAGAGACCCAGTACTTC.